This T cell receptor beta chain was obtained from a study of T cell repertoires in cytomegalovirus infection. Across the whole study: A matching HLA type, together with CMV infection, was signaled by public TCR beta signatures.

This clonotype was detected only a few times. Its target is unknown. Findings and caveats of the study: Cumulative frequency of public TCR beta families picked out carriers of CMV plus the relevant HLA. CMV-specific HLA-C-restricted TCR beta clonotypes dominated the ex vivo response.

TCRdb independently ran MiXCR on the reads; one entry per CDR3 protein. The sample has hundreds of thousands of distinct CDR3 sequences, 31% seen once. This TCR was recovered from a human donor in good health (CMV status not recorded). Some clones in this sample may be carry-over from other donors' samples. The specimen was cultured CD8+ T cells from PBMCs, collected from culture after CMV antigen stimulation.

The CDR3 region has the DNA TGTGCCAGCAGCGTTGGACAGGGGGCAGGTGGCTACACCTTC. It codes for CASSVGQGAGGYTF. This chain uses TRBV7-6 with TRBJ1-2; 11 positions match TRBD1. This CDR3 has 14 residues. The ends lost 5 bases at V and 7 bases at J; junction bases unmatched: 6. The V gene's germline CDR1 is SGHVS and CDR2 FNYEAQ.